Listed here is a single T cell receptor (beta chain). Its antigen is undetermined. Treatment here: oral pan-JAK inhibitor, 5-10 mg twice daily. Germline CDR1 SGHRS, CDR2 YFSETQ. V gave up 0 bases and J gave up 5 bases; unmatched junction bases: 3. The CDR3 extends over 15 amino acids. Reverse transcribed after extraction, RNA yielded cDNA as the sequencing template. The repertoire was sequenced with immunoSEQ multiplex PCR; TCRdb's copy has only in-frame clones and lacks some. The table has approximately 140,000 clones, 65% to 90% seen once; the top ten hold approximately 25%. The data derive from a study of CD8+ T cells in alopecia areata. Study-wide context: Patients received oral tofacitinib, 5 to 10 mg twice daily, for moderate-to-severe alopecia areata. Overall study results and limits: Lesional scalp exceeded normal scalp in clonality, especially in alopecia totalis/universalis. Scalp specimens additionally yield sequences from normal skin's resident alphabeta T cells.

This chain uses TRBV5-1 with TRBJ2-1, with 9 bases that match TRBD2. This TCR derives from a human donor with alopecia areata. The sample was CD8+ T cells sorted from blood, taken at week 4, from a patient treated with tofacitinib. The CDR3 DNA follows: TGCGCCAGCAGCTTGGAGGCTAGCGGGGACAATGAGCAGTTCTTC. Its translation is CASSLEASGDNEQFF.